This T cell receptor beta chain emerged from a study of Graves' ophthalmopathy and Graves' hyperthyroidism. Findings of the study overall: Blood also held most thyroid clonotypes expanded above 0.001 frequency.

The authors amplified TCR beta CDR3 regions from RNA transcripts. Scientists carried out first-round RT-PCR using HTBI primers and then a second-round multiplex PCR. From the multiplex PCR reads, TCRdb called clonotypes with MiXCR, one entry per CDR3 protein. The table records 300,000 to 400,000 distinct CDR3 sequences, about a sixth of them present only once. This clonotype was found many times. Its matching antigen is unknown. Moderate-to-severe activity, with CAS ≥3, NOSPECS ≥4 and duration under 3 months, characterized the donors with ophthalmopathy. PBMCs came from 7.5 to 10 ml of fresh peripheral blood. Sequenced material: peripheral blood. The source of this sequence is an adult man with Graves' ophthalmopathy.

The CDR3 bases are TGTGCCACCAGTGATACGACAGGGGGGTCGGAGACCCAGTACTTC. Residues: CATSDTTGGSETQYF. The chain links TRBV24-1 to TRBJ2-5; 9 nucleotides align to TRBD1. The V segment lost 3 bases and the J segment 5 bases; nucleotides outside the gene matches: 6. Germline CDR1 reads KGHDR; CDR2 reads SFDVKD. This CDR3 contains 15 residues.